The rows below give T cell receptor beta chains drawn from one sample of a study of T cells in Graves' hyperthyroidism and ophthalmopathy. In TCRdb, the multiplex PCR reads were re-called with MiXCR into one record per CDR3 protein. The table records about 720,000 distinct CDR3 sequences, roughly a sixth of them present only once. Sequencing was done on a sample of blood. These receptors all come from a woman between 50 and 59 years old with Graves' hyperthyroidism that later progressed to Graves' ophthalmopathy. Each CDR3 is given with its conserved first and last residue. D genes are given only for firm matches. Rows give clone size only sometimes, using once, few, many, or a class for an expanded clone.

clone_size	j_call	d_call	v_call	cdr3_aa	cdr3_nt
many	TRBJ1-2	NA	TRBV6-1	CASSEAGQYGYTF	TGTGCCAGCAGTGAAGCTGGACAGTATGGCTACACCTTC
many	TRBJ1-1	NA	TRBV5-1	CASSLDGAMNTEAFF	TGTGCCAGCAGCTTAGATGGGGCGATGAACACTGAAGCTTTCTTT
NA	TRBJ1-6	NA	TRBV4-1	CASSQDLDPPLHF	TGCGCCAGCAGCCAAGATCTGGATCCACCCCTCCACTTT
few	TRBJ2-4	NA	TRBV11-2	CASSEGSNIAKNIQYF	TGTGCCAGCTCGGAAGGGTCCAATATAGCCAAAAACATTCAGTACTTC
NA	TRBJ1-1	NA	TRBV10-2	CASCGGNTEAFF	TGCGCCAGCTGTGGGGGGAACACTGAAGCTTTCTTT
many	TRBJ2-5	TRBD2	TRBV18	CASSPGLGVEETQYF	TGTGCCAGCTCACCCGGACTAGGCGTGGAAGAGACCCAGTACTTC
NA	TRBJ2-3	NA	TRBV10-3	CATRLDTDTQYF	TGTGCCACACGACTAGACACAGATACGCAGTATTTT
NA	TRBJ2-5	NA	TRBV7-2	CASSPRTAGGETQYF	TGTGCCAGCAGCCCGAGGACAGCCGGAGGAGAGACCCAGTACTTC
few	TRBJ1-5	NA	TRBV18	CASSPGFISNQPQHF	TGTGCCAGCTCACCAGGGTTCATCAGCAATCAGCCCCAGCATTTT
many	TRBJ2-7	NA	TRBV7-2	CASSLGGIEQYF	TGTGCCAGCAGCTTAGGGGGGATCGAGCAGTACTTC
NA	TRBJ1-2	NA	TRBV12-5	CASGPPQGSYGYTF	TGTGCTAGTGGCCCCCCTCAGGGATCCTATGGCTACACCTTC
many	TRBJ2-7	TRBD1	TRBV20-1	CSARGQGYEQYF	TGCAGTGCTAGAGGACAGGGCTACGAGCAGTACTTC
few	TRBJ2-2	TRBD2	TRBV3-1	CASSQVASGGLTGELFF	TGTGCCAGCAGCCAAGTGGCTAGCGGGGGTCTCACCGGGGAGCTGTTTTTT
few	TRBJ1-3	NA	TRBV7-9	CASSLGVTGNTIYF	TGTGCCAGCAGCTTAGGGGTGACTGGAAACACCATATATTTT
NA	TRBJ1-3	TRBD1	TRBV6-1	CASQTGPGNTIYF	TGTGCCAGCCAGACAGGGCCTGGAAACACCATATATTTT
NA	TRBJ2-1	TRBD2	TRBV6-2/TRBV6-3	CASSYSAGGNNEQFF	TGTGCCAGCAGTTACTCTGCGGGGGGGAACAATGAGCAGTTCTTC
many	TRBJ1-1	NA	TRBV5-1	CASSGGEGTEAFF	TGCGCCAGCAGCGGTGGGGAGGGTACTGAAGCTTTCTTT
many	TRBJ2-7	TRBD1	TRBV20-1	CSARGETGATYEQYF	TGCAGTGCTAGAGGGGAGACAGGGGCAACCTACGAGCAGTACTTC
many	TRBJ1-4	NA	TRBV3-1	CASSQSEPSEKLFF	TGTGCCAGCAGCCAATCTGAACCCTCCGAAAAACTGTTTTTT
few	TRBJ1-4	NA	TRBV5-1	CASSRSGDRRNEKLFF	TGCGCCAGCAGCAGATCGGGAGACAGACGTAATGAAAAACTGTTTTTT
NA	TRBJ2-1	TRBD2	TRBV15	CATSRGWSRTSGVSEQFF	TGTGCCACCAGCAGAGGCTGGAGCAGGACTAGCGGGGTCAGTGAGCAGTTCTTC
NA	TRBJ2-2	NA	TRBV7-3	CASSLTLAGGELFF	TGTGCCAGCAGCTTAACTCTAGCAGGCGGGGAGCTGTTTTTT